The 22 T cell receptor beta chains presented below share a single source sample, sequenced in a study of T cells after yellow fever vaccination. TCRdb passed the 5' RACE reads through MiXCR, listing each CDR3 protein once. The repertoire holds more than 300,000 distinct CDR3 sequences, with roughly 10% as singletons. Specimen: CD4+ T cells sorted from PBMCs, collected 45 days after the yellow fever booster vaccination. The receptors originated from a man aged 18 to 30 who received the YFV17D yellow fever vaccine.

This clonotype was counted between two and nine times. The V and J genes are TRBV7-3 and TRBJ2-3, with a weak D call TRBD2 (6 bases). This CDR3 is built from 14 residues. The germline V gene has CDR1 SGHTA and CDR2 FQGTGA. With 6 bases removed from V and 1 base from J, the gap between germline ends came to 11 bases. Written as DNA, the CDR3 is TGTGCCAGCAGTCAAACTAGCCGCACAGATACGCAGTATTTT. This sequence encodes CASSQTSRTDTQYF.

This clonotype was recorded many times. The chain combines TRBV12-3 or TRBV12-4 with TRBJ2-5; 9 bases line up with TRBD1. V trimming: 6 bases; J trimming: 5 bases; junction bases outside the gene matches: 7. The CDR3 length is 14 residues. The CDR3 spells CASSLGQGRETQYF. As DNA, the CDR3 is TGTGCCAGCAGCCTGGGACAGGGAAGGGAGACCCAGTACTTC.

The table lists this clonotype with many counts. One junction end does not reproduce the germline sequence, and a read error may be involved. The chain combines TRBV5-1 with TRBJ2-5, with 7 nucleotides matching TRBD1. The germline V gene encodes CDR1 SGHRS and CDR2 YFSETQ. The CDR3 runs to 14 residues. CDR3 nucleotide sequence: TGTGCCAGCTCACCAGGGACAGCCCAAGAGACCCAGTACTTC. Amino acids: CASSPGTAQETQYF.

The chain is built from TRBV20-1 and TRBJ2-3; 9 bases agree with TRBD1. V shed 0 bases, J shed 1 base, and the junction held 2 bases outside the gene matches. The germline V gene has CDR1 DFQATT and CDR2 SNEGSKA (reference sequence). The CDR3 contains 15 residues. The CDR3 loop reads CSARDGDRGTDTQYF. CDR3 nucleotide sequence: TGCAGTGCTAGAGACGGGGACAGGGGCACAGATACGCAGTATTTT.

The CDR3 sequence is CASRSGQGPYEQYF. In DNA form, the CDR3 reads TGTGCCAGCAGATCGGGACAGGGACCCTACGAGCAGTACTTC. V gene TRBV12-3 or TRBV12-4 combines with J gene TRBJ2-7, with 9 positions matching TRBD1. V trimming: 6 bases; J trimming: 2 bases; junction bases outside the gene matches: 5. The CDR3 is 14 amino acids.

This rearrangement joins TRBV6-5 to TRBJ1-6; TRBD1 matches at 7 bases. Trimming took 2 bases from V and 4 from J; bases not matched to a gene: 5. The CDR3 runs to 16 residues. Germline V gene lookup returns CDR1 MNHEY and CDR2 SVGAGI. The CDR3 DNA reads as TGTGCCAGCAGTTACAGTTGGGGACAGTATAATTCACCCCTCCACTTT. Translating it yields CASSYSWGQYNSPLHF.

This rearrangement joins TRBV5-6 to TRBJ2-3; no clear D gene. The germline V and J ends were trimmed by 3 bases and 4 bases, with 9 bases remaining between them. CDR1 SGHDT and CDR2 YYEEEE come from the germline V gene. The CDR3 has 13 amino acids. CDR3 region: CASSSLGSDTQYF. The CDR3, as DNA: TGTGCCAGCAGCTCACTGGGGTCAGATACGCAGTATTTT. Together with reference TRBV5-6 and TRBJ2-3, the CDR3 gives the full variable domain: DAGVTQSPTHLIKTRGQQVTLRCSPKSGHDTVSWYQQALGQGPQFIFQYYEEEERQRGNFPDRFSGHQFPNYSSELNVNALLLGDSALYLCASSSLGSDTQYFGPGTRLTVL.

This clonotype was detected only a few times. The gene calls are TRBV3-1 and TRBJ1-1; weak D call: TRBD1 (5 bases). In germline, CDR1 is LGHDT, CDR2 YNNKEL (reference sequence). The CDR3 extends over 13 amino acids. Trimming removed 1 base from V and 6 bases from J, with 9 bases in between. CDR3 bases: TGTGCCAGCAGCCAAGGAGGGGCGGCTGAAGCTTTCTTT. The encoded protein is CASSQGGAAEAFF.

This clonotype was counted between two and nine times. The chain is built from TRBV18 and TRBJ2-1, with D possibly TRBD2 on 6 matching bases. V shed 6 bases and J shed 0 bases, with 12 bases lying between them. The CDR3 loop spans 15 amino acids. Germline lookup yields CDR1 KGHSH and CDR2 LQKENI. CDR3 protein: CASSLREDSYNEQFF. The DNA for the CDR3 is TGTGCCAGCTCTCTCAGGGAGGACTCCTACAATGAGCAGTTCTTC.

This rearrangement joins TRBV11-2 to TRBJ1-4, with 9 bases matching TRBD1. Germline V gives CDR1 SGHAT, CDR2 FQNNGV. This CDR3 spans 14 amino acids. V shed 3 bases and J 5 bases; nucleotides not matched to a gene: 1. The CDR3 DNA sequence: TGTGCCAGCAGCTTTGGGACAGGGAATGAAAAACTGTTTTTT. Translating it yields CASSFGTGNEKLFF.

V usage is TRBV7-9 and J usage is TRBJ1-5, with a weak D call TRBD1 (6 bases). The germline gives CDR1 SEHNR, CDR2 FQNEAQ (reference sequence). V lost 5 bases to trimming and J lost 1 base, with 15 bases between them. There are 16 residues in the CDR3. In nucleotides, the CDR3 is TGTGCCAGCAGCCTCCACAGGGTTGGGAGCAATCAGCCCCAGCATTTT. This sequence encodes CASSLHRVGSNQPQHF.

V usage is TRBV24-1 and J usage is TRBJ2-3; 7 bases map to TRBD2. The CDR3 has 15 amino acids. The junction had 5 bases not matched to a gene; V was cut back by 3 bases and J by 3 bases. CDR1 is KGHDR and CDR2 is SFDVKD in the germline V gene. CDR3 in amino acids: CATSDIGRSTDTQYF. The CDR3 DNA is TGTGCCACCAGTGATATCGGGAGGTCTACAGATACGCAGTATTTT.

This clonotype occurred a few times. The gene calls are TRBV18 and TRBJ2-5, with 8 bases fitting TRBD2. J was trimmed by 3 bases and V by 5 bases; bases with no gene match: 8. The CDR3 has 15 amino acids. The germline gives CDR1 KGHSH, CDR2 LQKENI. CDR3 protein: CASSTRRGDEETQYF. DNA of the CDR3: TGTGCCAGCTCAACGAGGCGGGGGGATGAAGAGACCCAGTACTTC.

The table lists this clonotype with a few counts. V usage is TRBV20-1 and J usage is TRBJ1-3; D gene uncertain. Germline values: CDR1 DFQATT, CDR2 SNEGSKA (reference sequence). The CDR3 contains 16 residues. The V and J ends lost 0 bases and 0 bases respectively, with 12 bases between them. The CDR3: CSARDLRRNSGNTIYF. DNA for the CDR3: TGCAGTGCTAGAGATCTGCGACGGAACTCTGGAAACACCATATATTTT.

The chain joins TRBV29-1 to TRBJ1-2, with 7 positions matching TRBD1. V lost 5 bases, J lost 2 bases, and 11 bases stayed unmatched. In germline, CDR1 is SQVTM, CDR2 ANQGSEA. The CDR3 loop spans 15 amino acids. The CDR3 is CSVPSGGRSNYGYTF. In nucleotides, the CDR3 is TGCAGCGTTCCCTCAGGGGGGAGGTCAAACTATGGCTACACCTTC. The full variable domain, its missing parts supplied by reference TRBV29-1 and TRBJ1-2, is SAVISQKPSRDICQRGTSLTIQCQVDSQVTMMFWYRQQPGQSLTLIATANQGSEATYESGFVIDKFPISRPNLTFSTLTVSNMSPEDSSIYLCSVPSGGRSNYGYTFGSGTRLTVV.

The chain links TRBV9 to TRBJ2-2; 11 nucleotides align to TRBD2. J was trimmed by 7 bases and V by 3 bases; bases with no gene match: 5. The CDR3 consists of 15 residues. Germline loops: CDR1 SGDLS, CDR2 YYNGEE. Here the CDR3 DNA reads TGTGCCAGCAGCGGTAGCGGGGGGGCGCGCGGGGAGCTGTTTTTT. It codes for CASSGSGGARGELFF. Filled out from reference TRBV9 and TRBJ2-2, the complete variable domain reads DSGVTQTPKHLITATGQRVTLRCSPRSGDLSVYWYQQSLDQGLQFLIQYYNGEERAKGNILERFSAQQFPDLHSELNLSSLELGDSALYFCASSGSGGARGELFFGEGSRLTVL.

The chain is built from TRBV11-3 and TRBJ1-1; D might be TRBD1 (6 bases). V lost 5 bases to trimming and J lost 3 bases, with 13 bases between them. Germline V gene lookup returns CDR1 SGHNT and CDR2 YENEEA. CDR3 size: 14 residues. This chain's CDR3 is CASSPTGRDTEAFF. CDR3 nucleotide sequence: TGTGCCAGCAGCCCCACAGGGAGGGACACTGAAGCTTTCTTT.

This sequence joins TRBV5-1 and TRBJ2-3, with 8 bases identical to TRBD1. Germline trimming cut 5 bases from V and 0 bases from J; bases unmatched to any gene: 2. The CDR3 totals 14 residues. CDR1 SGHRS and CDR2 YFSETQ come from the germline V gene. The CDR3 region has the DNA TGCGCCAGCAGAACAGGGGGGAGCACAGATACGCAGTATTTT. Its translation: CASRTGGSTDTQYF.

This clonotype was detected a few times. An end of the junction does not agree with germline; a read error may underlie this. The chain is built from TRBV9 and TRBJ1-5, with D perhaps matching TRBD1 (6 bases). Germline CDR1 SGDLS, CDR2 YYNGEE. The CDR3 loop spans 15 amino acids. DNA for the CDR3: TGTGCCTGCAGCGTAGGGGGTAATAGCAATCAGCCCCAGCATTTT. Protein sequence: CACSVGGNSNQPQHF.

The chain employs TRBV10-3 and TRBJ2-2, with 12 nucleotides matching TRBD2. From germline, CDR1 is ENHRY and CDR2 SYGVKD. This CDR3 comprises 14 residues. The trim removed 7 bases at V and 8 bases at J, leaving 5 bases unmatched. CDR3 DNA sequence: TGTGCCATCAAAGGACTAGCGGGGTCGGGGGAGCTGTTTTTT. It is translated as CAIKGLAGSGELFF.

This clonotype has at least ten counts. This CDR3 is CASSLALDTQYF. Written as DNA, the CDR3 is TGTGCCAGCAGCTTAGCGTTAGATACGCAGTATTTT. The rearrangement links TRBV7-2 to TRBJ2-3; D ambiguous. Per germline, CDR1 SGHTA and CDR2 FQGNSA. V lost 0 bases, J lost 5 bases, and 3 bases lay in between. This CDR3 region has 12 residues.

This clonotype appeared many times. This rearrangement joins TRBV12-3 or TRBV12-4 to TRBJ2-7; perhaps TRBD1 as D (7 bases). The length of the CDR3 is 14 residues. Trimming stripped 3 bases from V and 3 bases from J, with 12 bases between. The CDR3 region has the DNA TGTGCCAGCAGTTTGAGACAGGGAGGCTACGAGCAGTACTTC. As protein: CASSLRQGGYEQYF.